These 26 T cell receptor beta chains originate from one sample sequenced in a study of sequential checkpoint blockade in melanoma. Treatment reported: randomized to nivolumab then ipilimumab (arm A) or the reverse (arm B). Sequencing was performed with immunoSEQ multiplex PCR; in TCRdb, only in-frame clones are kept and a portion is missing. The data contain approximately 37,000 clones, about 30% of them singletons. The input for sequencing was tumor tissue (inferred from file names), taken from a patient given nivolumab and ipilimumab in sequence. The source of these receptors is a human donor with melanoma.

Written as DNA, the CDR3 is TGTGCCAGCAGCCCCTATAGCTCCTACGAGCAGTACTTC. It encodes CASSPYSSYEQYF. This chain uses TRBV14 with TRBJ2-7; D is ambiguous. The CDR3 is made up of 13 amino acids. Germline V lookup: CDR1 SGHDN, CDR2 FVKESK. Trimming took 4 bases from V and 0 from J, leaving 7 bases between them.

In this sample, this clone turned up many times. For the CDR3, the DNA is TGTGCCAGCAGGATGGCTGCCTTAAATAGCAATCAGCCCCAGCATTTT. Translating it yields CASRMAALNSNQPQHF. This chain uses TRBV6-8 with TRBJ1-5; unclear D gene. This CDR3 has 16 amino acids. The germline gives CDR1 MNHGY, CDR2 SAAAGT. Deletions cut 6 bases from V and 0 bases from J, with 15 bases between.

The chain combines TRBV18 with TRBJ2-3, with D hard to call. V was shortened by 6 bases and J by 2 bases, with 9 bases between the two germline ends. The CDR3 extends over 13 amino acids. Germline assignment: CDR1 KGHSH and CDR2 LQKENI. CDR3 in amino acids: CASSPGHTDTQYF. For the CDR3, the DNA is TGTGCCAGCTCTCCCGGGCACACAGATACGCAGTATTTT.

The gene calls are TRBV29-1 and TRBJ1-1; 10 bases align to TRBD1. Germline CDR1 is SQVTM and CDR2 is ANQGSEA. This CDR3 has 14 amino acids. The junction had 11 bases not matched to a gene; V was cut back by 8 bases and J by 5 bases. CDR3 DNA: TGCAGCATAACGGGGGACAGGGGAAGGACTGAAGCTTTCTTT. Its protein is CSITGDRGRTEAFF.

This clone occurred a few times. The chain carries TRBV15 and TRBJ1-2, with D maybe TRBD1 (5 bases). V lost 0 bases to trimming and J lost 4 bases, with 12 bases between them. This CDR3 has 15 residues. Germline V gives CDR1 LNHNV, CDR2 YYDKDF (reference sequence). The CDR3 nucleotides read TGTGCCACCAGCAGAGATCGGGGGGAATTCTATGGCTACACCTTC. Translating gives CATSRDRGEFYGYTF.

At least ten counts were recorded for this clone. The genes are TRBV11-3 and TRBJ1-2; D unclear. The V and J ends lost 1 base and 2 bases respectively, with 8 bases between them. This CDR3 comprises 14 residues. Germline CDR1 SGHNT, CDR2 YENEEA. Written as DNA, the CDR3 is TGTGCCAGCAGCTTAGGCGGGAGGAACTATGGCTACACCTTC. It codes for CASSLGGRNYGYTF.

The chain is built from TRBV11-3 and TRBJ1-1; D is perhaps TRBD1 (5 bases). The V and J ends lost 5 bases and 3 bases respectively, with 13 bases between them. The CDR3 loop spans 14 amino acids. The germline V gene encodes CDR1 SGHNT and CDR2 YENEEA. The CDR3 spells CASSLGGRDTEAFF. CDR3 in DNA: TGTGCCAGCAGCCTCGGGGGGAGGGACACTGAAGCTTTCTTT.

This rearrangement joins TRBV5-1 to TRBJ1-2; 7 nucleotides line up with TRBD1. The V segment lost 0 bases and the J segment 5 bases; nucleotides outside the gene matches: 13. This CDR3 is 17 amino acids long. Germline CDR1 SGHRS, CDR2 YFSETQ. CDR3 protein: CASSLAGVRTGTYGYTF. CDR3 bases: TGCGCCAGCAGCTTGGCAGGAGTTAGGACAGGAACTTATGGCTACACCTTC.

This sequence joins TRBV2 and TRBJ2-7; 11 bases agree with TRBD1. Losses at the gene ends were 6 bases for V and 7 bases for J; bases not matched to a gene: 8. The CDR3 totals 14 residues. Germline CDR1 SNHLY, CDR2 FYNNEI. The DNA for the CDR3 is TGTGCCAGCAGCCTAGGACAGGGGGCGAGTGAGCAGTACTTC. Its protein is CASSLGQGASEQYF.

In its sample, this clone was seen a few times. This sequence joins TRBV28 and TRBJ1-5, with a weak D call TRBD1 (5 bases). Germline V lookup: CDR1 MDHEN, CDR2 SYDVKM. The CDR3 length is 12 residues. V gave up 4 bases and J gave up 11 bases, with 12 bases separating them. CDR3 sequence reads: CASSSGSGAQHF. The CDR3 DNA reads as TGTGCCAGCAGTTCAGGGTCCGGAGCCCAGCATTTT. The variable domain in full, completed from reference TRBV28 and TRBJ1-5, reads DVKVTQSSRYLVKRTGEKVFLECVQDMDHENMFWYRQDPGLGLRLIYFSYDVKMKEKGDIPEGYSVSREKKERFSLILESASTNQTSMYLCASSSGSGAQHFGDGTRLSIL.

The rearrangement uses TRBV25-1 and TRBJ1-1; D is perhaps TRBD1 (6 bases). Trimming removed 1 base from V and 5 bases from J, with 11 bases in between. This CDR3 has 14 amino acids. Germline CDR1 reads MGHDK; CDR2 reads SYGVNS. CDR3 in DNA: TGTGCCAGCAGTGAATTAGGGGGGGCAACTGAAGCTTTCTTT. It is translated as CASSELGGATEAFF.

A few counts support this clone. The chain links TRBV11-3 to TRBJ2-3; 8 nucleotides agree with TRBD1. The V gene end was trimmed by 4 bases and the J gene end by 4 bases; junction bases not matched to a gene: 13. The CDR3 has 17 residues. In germline, CDR1 is SGHNT, CDR2 YENEEA. CDR3 in DNA: TGTGCCAGCAGCTCTAAAGACTGGACAGGGAAGGCAGATACGCAGTATTTT. It specifies CASSSKDWTGKADTQYF.

This clone was detected only a few times. A junction boundary mismatches the germline segment, possibly from a read error. CDR3 amino acids: CAISGTEANYGYTF. For the CDR3, the DNA is TGTGCCATCAGTGGGACCGAGGCTAACTATGGCTACACCTTC. This chain links TRBV6-8 with TRBJ1-2; tentative D call: TRBD1 (5 bases). The CDR3 spans 14 residues. From germline, CDR1 is MNHGY and CDR2 SAAAGT.

The gene calls are TRBV6-8 and TRBJ1-2; a possible D gene is TRBD1 (5 bases). CDR3 length: 15 amino acids. Germline CDR1 MNHGY, CDR2 SAAAGT. V lost 7 bases, J lost 2 bases, and 17 bases lay in between. The DNA for the CDR3 is TGTGCCAGCACCTCCCGAGGGGCAACCAACTATGGCTACACCTTC. Translating it yields CASTSRGATNYGYTF.

V is TRBV11-3 and J is TRBJ2-4; D possibly corresponds to TRBD2 (5 bases). The V end lost 4 bases, the J end lost 6 bases, and 13 bases lay between the germline ends. This CDR3 spans 14 amino acids. CDR1 is SGHNT, CDR2 YENEEA, per germline. CDR3 DNA: TGTGCCAGCAGCTCCTGGACTTCCGCAAACATTCAGTACTTC. Protein sequence: CASSSWTSANIQYF.

The V call is TRBV11-3, the J call TRBJ1-3; D not certain. Germline lookup yields CDR1 SGHNT and CDR2 YENEEA. The CDR3 spans 15 residues. The V end lost 5 bases, the J end lost 8 bases, and 19 bases lay between the germline ends. The CDR3 loop reads CASSRLPGNGYTIYF. The CDR3 DNA is TGTGCCAGCAGCAGGCTCCCGGGGAACGGCTACACCATATATTTT.

The chain has TRBV23-1 and TRBJ1-5; D is ambiguous. TRBV23-1 has ORF status, its function being uncertain. The CDR3 has 17 amino acids. V was pared by 0 bases and J by 3 bases, with 15 bases between. The CDR3 sequence: CASSQSWVGKFNQPQHF. The CDR3 DNA sequence: TGCGCCAGCAGTCAATCCTGGGTGGGGAAGTTCAATCAGCCCCAGCATTTT.

A few counts support this clone. This chain uses TRBV28 with TRBJ2-7, with D perhaps assigned TRBD1 or TRBD2 (5 bases each). CDR1 MDHEN and CDR2 SYDVKM come from the germline V gene. V was trimmed by 1 base and J by 6 bases, leaving 7 bases between them. The CDR3 loop spans 12 amino acids. The CDR3 reads CASSLSGPEQYF. CDR3 nucleotide sequence: TGTGCCAGCAGTTTATCGGGGCCCGAGCAGTACTTC.

Only a few counts were recorded for this clone. This chain links TRBV19 with TRBJ1-2; a possible D gene is TRBD1 (6 bases). CDR3 length: 13 residues. Germline loops: CDR1 LNHDA, CDR2 SQIVND (reference sequence). Deletions cut 6 bases from V and 1 base from J, with 9 bases between. DNA for the CDR3: TGTGCCAGTAGCAAACAGGGTAACTATGGCTACACCTTC. As protein: CASSKQGNYGYTF.

This clone was seen a handful of times. The chain is built from TRBV12-5 and TRBJ2-7; a weak D match, TRBD1 (6 bases). This CDR3 spans 13 amino acids. The germline V gene encodes CDR1 LGHNT and CDR2 FRNRAP. CDR3 protein: CASCTGYTHEQYF. The CDR3, as DNA: TGTGCCAGCTGTACAGGGTATACGCACGAGCAGTACTTC.

The chain links TRBV30 to TRBJ1-1; TRBD1 is a possible D gene (5 bases). Per germline, CDR1 GTSNPN and CDR2 SVGIG (reference sequence). The CDR3 sequence is 14 residues long. V lost 4 bases and J 0 bases, leaving 12 bases between the germline ends. The CDR3 DNA is TGTGCCTGGAAGTTATGGGGGATGAACACTGAAGCTTTCTTT. Residues: CAWKLWGMNTEAFF.

This clone was seen many times. Here the CDR3 reads CASSLFKNTGELFF. The CDR3, as DNA: TGTGCCAGCAGCCTCTTCAAGAACACCGGGGAGCTGTTTTTT. The chain has TRBV11-3 and TRBJ2-2; no clear D gene. Germline-derived CDR1 and CDR2 are SGHNT and YENEEA. V was trimmed by 5 bases and J by 1 base, leaving 8 bases between them. CDR3 length: 14 residues.

This chain uses TRBV11-3 with TRBJ2-3; 7 positions match TRBD2. V was clipped by 3 bases and J by 1 base; unmatched bases: 1. The CDR3 spans 14 residues. Germline V gives CDR1 SGHNT, CDR2 YENEEA. The CDR3 here is CASSFAGGTDTQYF. CDR3 DNA: TGTGCCAGCAGCTTCGCGGGAGGCACAGATACGCAGTATTTT.

This chain joins TRBV11-3 and TRBJ2-2; tentatively, D is TRBD2 (6 bases). Germline V gene sequence: CDR1 SGHNT, CDR2 YENEEA. Trimming removed 1 base at V and 2 bases at J, with 14 bases between. The CDR3 extends over 17 amino acids. CDR3 nucleotides: TGTGCCAGCAGCTTAGGACCCTCGGGACTCAACACCGGGGAGCTGTTTTTT. Its translation is CASSLGPSGLNTGELFF.

This clone was seen a handful of times. The chain combines TRBV11-3 with TRBJ2-5; weak D call: TRBD2 (7 bases). The V end lost 0 bases, the J end lost 6 bases, and 11 bases lay between the germline ends. CDR1 is SGHNT and CDR2 is YENEEA in the germline V gene. The CDR3 has 14 residues. The CDR3 region has the DNA TGTGCCAGCAGCTTAGAAGGGGGGGTGAAGACCCAGTACTTC. It translates to CASSLEGGVKTQYF.

This clone has a count of ten or more. The genes are TRBV11-3 and TRBJ1-1; D is ambiguous. The CDR3 is 15 residues long. V lost 2 bases and J lost 4, with 14 bases in between. Germline V CDR1 and CDR2: SGHNT, YENEEA. The CDR3 reads CASSLFTVVTTEAFF. CDR3 in DNA: TGTGCCAGCAGCTTATTCACGGTAGTAACCACTGAAGCTTTCTTT.